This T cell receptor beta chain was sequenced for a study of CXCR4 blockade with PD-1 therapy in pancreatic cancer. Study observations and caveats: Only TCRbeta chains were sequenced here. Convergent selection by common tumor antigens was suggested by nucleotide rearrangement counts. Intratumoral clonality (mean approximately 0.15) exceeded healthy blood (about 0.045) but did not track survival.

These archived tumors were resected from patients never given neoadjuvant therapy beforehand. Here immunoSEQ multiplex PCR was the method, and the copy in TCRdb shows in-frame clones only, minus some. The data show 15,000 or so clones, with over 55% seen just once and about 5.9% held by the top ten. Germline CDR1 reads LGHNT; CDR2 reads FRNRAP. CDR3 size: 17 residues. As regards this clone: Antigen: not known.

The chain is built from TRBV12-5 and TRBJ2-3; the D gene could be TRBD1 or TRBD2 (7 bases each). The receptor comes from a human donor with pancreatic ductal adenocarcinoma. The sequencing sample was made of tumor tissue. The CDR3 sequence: CANQGGPSGKAEDTQYF. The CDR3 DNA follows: TGTGCCAATCAGGGGGGGCCTAGCGGAAAGGCGGAAGATACGCAGTATTTT.